The rows below give T cell receptor beta chains drawn from one sample of a study of blood T cell repertoires in COVID-19. Profiling relied on immunoSEQ multiplex PCR, and the TCRdb table lists in-frame clones only, not all of them. The table lists 55,000 to 80,000 clones, roughly 80% of them singletons. Sequenced: peripheral blood. The source of these receptors is a woman over 75 with active or convalescent COVID-19. Each CDR3 is given with its conserved first and last residue. Each record gives: J gene, V gene, clone size, D gene, CDR3 DNA, CDR3 protein. A D gene is named only where the DNA matches it firmly. Rows may omit the clone size; those that give it use once, few, many or a size class.

J: TRBJ1-6
V: TRBV2
size: .
D: .
DNA: TGTGCCAGCAGGGGCGGGAGCTCCTATAATTCACCCCTCCACTTT
CDR3: CASRGGSSYNSPLHF

J: TRBJ1-1
V: TRBV7-9
size: .
D: .
DNA: TGTGCCAGCAGCTTAGCGGCAGGGAACACTGAAGCTTTCTTT
CDR3: CASSLAAGNTEAFF

J: TRBJ1-5
V: TRBV2
size: many
D: .
DNA: TGTGCCAGCAGTGAAAGCGGGGCGGGTCAGCCCCAGCATTTT
CDR3: CASSESGAGQPQHF

J: TRBJ1-5
V: TRBV6-1
size: once
D: .
DNA: TGTGCCAGCAGTGAACTAACAGGCGGGGGGAAGCCCCAGCATTTT
CDR3: CASSELTGGGKPQHF

J: TRBJ1-2
V: TRBV18
size: .
D: TRBD1
DNA: TGTGCCAGCTCACCACCAGGGGGCGGAAGTGTTCCGGGCTACACCTTC
CDR3: CASSPPGGGSVPGYTF

J: TRBJ2-2
V: TRBV2
size: .
D: .
DNA: TGTGCCAGCAATGTGGGGGGGAACACCGGGGAGCTGTTTTTT
CDR3: CASNVGGNTGELFF

J: TRBJ2-1
V: TRBV10-3
size: .
D: TRBD2
DNA: TGTGCCACCACTAGCGGGGATTACAATGAGCAGTTCTTC
CDR3: CATTSGDYNEQFF

J: TRBJ1-2
V: TRBV12-3/TRBV12-4
size: few
D: .
DNA: TGTGCCAGCAGTTCTGGGGCAATTGGCTACACCTTC
CDR3: CASSSGAIGYTF

J: TRBJ1-1
V: TRBV7-2
size: .
D: TRBD1
DNA: TGTGCCAGCAGCCCTTCGAGGGGGCGGACAGTGTCAGCTTTCTTT
CDR3: CASSPSRGRTVSAFF

J: TRBJ1-6
V: TRBV15
size: .
D: .
DNA: TGTGCCACCAGCAGAGCTGTCCGAGAACCCCTCCACTTT
CDR3: CATSRAVREPLHF

J: TRBJ2-1
V: TRBV7-8
size: few
D: TRBD2
DNA: TGTGCCAGCAGCTTAGCCCTAGCGGGGACACTGGGTGAGCAGTTCTTC
CDR3: CASSLALAGTLGEQFF

J: TRBJ2-1
V: TRBV9
size: .
D: .
DNA: TGTGCCAGCAGCGTAGGGGGCTCCACCTACAATGAGCAGTTCTTC
CDR3: CASSVGGSTYNEQFF

J: TRBJ1-1
V: TRBV7-3
size: few
D: TRBD1
DNA: TGTGCCAGCTCTGCAGGGGGCTTGAACACTGAAGCTTTCTTT
CDR3: CASSAGGLNTEAFF

J: TRBJ2-7
V: TRBV10-3
size: once
D: TRBD2
DNA: TGTGCCATCATGGAGGCCACAAGCGGGGAAAACGAGCAGTACTTC
CDR3: CAIMEATSGENEQYF

J: TRBJ2-7
V: TRBV29-1
size: .
D: TRBD2
DNA: TGCAGCGCCGGAGTGGCTAGCGGGCCCTTCGGGCTTTACGAGCAGTACTTC
CDR3: CSAGVASGPFGLYEQYF

J: TRBJ1-1
V: TRBV5-5
size: .
D: .
DNA: TGTGCCAGCAGCTTGGGCCTAGGCACTGAAGCTTTCTTT
CDR3: CASSLGLGTEAFF

J: TRBJ2-2
V: TRBV5-4
size: .
D: TRBD1
DNA: TGTGCCAGCAGCTTGGGGGACAGGGGCTACACCGGGGAGCTGTTTTTT
CDR3: CASSLGDRGYTGELFF

J: TRBJ1-2
V: TRBV9
size: .
D: TRBD1
DNA: TGTGCCAGCAGCAGGGACAGGCAAGGTCACTATGGCTACACCTTC
CDR3: CASSRDRQGHYGYTF

J: TRBJ2-7
V: TRBV4-1
size: many
D: TRBD1
DNA: TGCGCCAGCAGCCAAGCGGGACAGGCCTACGAGCAGTACTTC
CDR3: CASSQAGQAYEQYF

J: TRBJ1-1
V: TRBV5-4
size: .
D: .
DNA: TGTGCCAGCAGCTTTTCCCAGAACACTGAAGCTTTCTTT
CDR3: CASSFSQNTEAFF

J: TRBJ1-1
V: TRBV2
size: .
D: .
DNA: TGTGCCAGCGAGAGGGTGCAGAGCACTGAAGCTTTCTTT
CDR3: CASERVQSTEAFF

J: TRBJ2-7
V: TRBV5-1
size: .
D: TRBD1
DNA: TGCGCCAGCAGCTCTTTAGACAGGGGATCCTACGAGCAGTACTTC
CDR3: CASSSLDRGSYEQYF

J: TRBJ2-1
V: TRBV5-5
size: .
D: .
DNA: TGTGCCAGCAGCTCCCCGACTGTCAATGAGCAGTTCTTC
CDR3: CASSSPTVNEQFF

J: TRBJ2-1
V: TRBV2
size: .
D: .
DNA: TGTGCCAGCAGGCTCACAGGATCGGGTTACAATGAGCAGTTCTTC
CDR3: CASRLTGSGYNEQFF

J: TRBJ2-6
V: TRBV2
size: .
D: .
DNA: TGTGCCAGCAGCAACTCGGCTGGGGCCAACGTCCTGACTTTC
CDR3: CASSNSAGANVLTF

J: TRBJ2-7
V: TRBV30
size: .
D: TRBD1
DNA: TGTGCCTGGAGGGACAGGGGCTCCTACGAGCAGTACTTC
CDR3: CAWRDRGSYEQYF

J: TRBJ1-2
V: TRBV4-2
size: .
D: TRBD1
DNA: TGTGCCAGCAGCCAAGCTCCGGGACAGGGGGCGATCTATGGCTACACCTTC
CDR3: CASSQAPGQGAIYGYTF

J: TRBJ1-1
V: TRBV2
size: few
D: .
DNA: TGTGCCAGCAGTGAGTTTAGCGGGACTGAAGCTTTCTTT
CDR3: CASSEFSGTEAFF

J: TRBJ1-1
V: TRBV29-1
size: few
D: .
DNA: TGCAGCGTTGGTCCGTCCGGGGACACTGAAGCTTTCTTT
CDR3: CSVGPSGDTEAFF